Following are 32 T cell receptor beta chains from one sample sequenced in a study of CD8+CD57+ T cells in acquired aplastic anemia (dated by TCRdb to the late 2010s). The instrument given in TCRdb is Illumina HiSeq 2000. Genomic DNA was used as template for profiling of TCR beta VDJ combinations and CDR3 sequences. TCRdb applied fastp at Q25 and MiXCR to the public reads, then kept only in-frame beta chains. One record per CDR3 amino acid sequence lists the most common genes and DNA. This sample holds 260,000 or so distinct CDR3 sequences; 65% to 90% were observed only once. Roughly 42% of the sample rests with the top ten. Expansion of CD8+CD57+ cells had been shown by flow cytometry in the patients chosen for sequencing. Input material: sorted CD4+, CD8+, or CD8+CD57+ T cells (not recorded which) from PBMCs. The source of these receptors is a human donor with aplastic anemia.

The rearrangement joins TRBV7-6 to TRBJ1-1; D is ambiguous. Germline V gives CDR1 SGHVS, CDR2 FNYEAQ. Trimming stripped 3 bases from V and 14 bases from J, with 25 bases between. CDR3 length equals 15 residues. The CDR3 DNA is TGTGCCAGCAGCTTGAGTTCCTATAATTCACCTGAACACTTCTTT. Translating it yields CASSLSSYNSPEHFF.

This clonotype occurred a few times. The chain combines TRBV7-2 with TRBJ2-7; weak D call: TRBD1 (6 bases). The ends were cut back, 9 bases at V and 3 bases at J, with 18 bases in the middle. The CDR3 totals 14 residues. CDR1 is SGHTA, CDR2 FQGNSA, per germline. The CDR3 loop reads CASSNQGQIYEQYF. CDR3 nucleotides: TGTGCCAGTAGTAACCAGGGGCAAATCTACGAGCAGTACTTC.

Regarding this clonotype: This CDR3 fails to terminate in the conserved phenylalanine or tryptophan, so it likely reflects a read error. No DNA is shown, since the ends of the CDR3 on it are uncertain; the CDR3 is the one TCRdb lists. V and J are TRBV9 and TRBJ2-3. The CDR3 is 13 amino acids long, termini counted. Germline V gene sequence: CDR1 SGDLS, CDR2 YYNGEE. The CDR3: CASGEAGNDKYYV.

The DNA for the CDR3 is TGTGCCAGCAGCTTAGATACGACAGAAGCTTTCTTT. Encoded protein: CASSLDTTEAFF. V usage is TRBV11-3 and J usage is TRBJ1-1, with D uncertain. This CDR3 comprises 12 residues. Germline V gene data show CDR1 as SGHNT and CDR2 as YENEEA. V was shortened by 0 bases and J by 8 bases, with 7 bases between the two germline ends.

V and J are TRBV7-2 and TRBJ2-7, with D perhaps TRBD1 or TRBD2 (5 bases each). This CDR3 spans 14 amino acids. The germline gives CDR1 SGHTA, CDR2 FQGNSA. V was trimmed by 7 bases and J by 0 bases, leaving 13 bases between them. The CDR3 protein is CASTNDGASYEQYF. DNA of the CDR3: TGTGCCAGCACCAATGACGGGGCCTCCTACGAGCAGTACTTC.

This clonotype was seen at least ten times. CDR3 nucleotide sequence: TGTGCCAGCAGCTTAGATCTGACAGCAAACTATGGCTACACCTTC. Encoded protein: CASSLDLTANYGYTF. The V gene is TRBV11-3, the J gene TRBJ1-2, with D possibly matching TRBD1 (5 bases). The V gene lost 0 bases and the J gene lost 2 bases, with 10 bases spanning the gap. This CDR3 spans 15 amino acids. The germline CDR1 and CDR2 sequences are SGHNT and YENEEA.

A note on this clonotype: One junction end disagrees with the germline gene, perhaps due to a read error. This rearrangement joins TRBV2 to TRBJ2-1; D possibly corresponds to TRBD2 (5 bases). The CDR3 totals 15 residues. The germline V gene has CDR1 SNHLY and CDR2 FYNNEI. CDR3: CASSELGAAYNEQFF. DNA for the CDR3: TGTGCCAGTAGTGAACTAGGCGCCGCCTACAACGAGCAGTTCTTC.

As regards this clonotype: Compared with germline, one end of the junction differs, possibly owing to a read error. The V and J genes are TRBV7-9 and TRBJ1-3, with D hard to call. CDR1 is SEHNR and CDR2 is FQNEAQ in the germline V gene (reference sequence). The CDR3 extends over 16 amino acids. CDR3 coding DNA: TGTGCCAGCAGCCGAGAAGGGAGAGGCTCTGGAAACAACATATATTTT. The encoded protein is CASSREGRGSGNNIYF. Drawing the rest from reference TRBV7-9 and TRBJ1-3, the complete variable domain is DTGVSQNPRHKITKRGQNVTFRCDPISEHNRLYWYRQTLGQGPEFLTYFQNEAQLEKSRLLSDRFSAERPKGSFSTLEIQRTEQGDSAMYLCASSREGRGSGNNIYFGEGSWLTVV.

As to this clonotype: This likely comes from a read error, as the CDR3 has no conserved phenylalanine or tryptophan at its end. The DNA is omitted, as the CDR3 cannot be located on it reliably, and the CDR3 follows TCRdb's listing. This chain connects TRBV9 to TRBJ1-2. With termini counted, the CDR3 has 13 amino acids. Germline values: CDR1 SGDLS, CDR2 YYNGEE. CDR3 amino acids: CASSLSRASGKAV.

A word on this clonotype: A junction boundary mismatches the germline segment, possibly from a read error. The chain is built from TRBV7-8 and TRBJ1-2, with 8 bases aligning to TRBD1. This CDR3 comprises 15 residues. Germline V gene data show CDR1 as SGHVS and CDR2 as FQNEAQ. CDR3 region: CVSSLAGGADTRYTF. In DNA form, the CDR3 reads TGTGTCAGCAGCTTGGCAGGGGGCGCCGATACTCGCTATACCTTC.

J is TRBJ2-2 and V is TRBV24-1; 8 bases match TRBD1. There are 17 residues in the CDR3. V dropped 1 base and J dropped 8; count of bases not matched to a gene: 11. CDR1 and CDR2 (germline): KGHDR, SFDVKD. DNA for the CDR3: TGTGCCACCAGTGATTTTGAGTGGCAGGGGGCGTCGGGGGAGCTGTTTTTT. Translating gives CATSDFEWQGASGELFF.

A single count supports this clonotype. The chain's CDR3 is CASSVGLDYEQYF. In nucleotides, the CDR3 is TGTGCCAGCAGCGTAGGGCTAGACTACGAGCAGTACTTC. This rearrangement joins TRBV9 to TRBJ2-7; D not resolved. Trimming removed 0 bases at V and 3 bases at J, with 7 bases between. This CDR3 has 13 residues. Germline V gene sequence: CDR1 SGDLS, CDR2 YYNGEE.

The chain links TRBV2 to TRBJ2-2, with D possibly called TRBD1 or TRBD2 (5 bases each). The germline gives CDR1 SNHLY, CDR2 FYNNEI. Trimming shortened V by 8 bases and J by 16 bases, and 23 bases separated the two germline ends. The CDR3 covers 13 residues. The CDR3 sequence is CASGAGDADTQFF. The CDR3 nucleotides are TGTGCCAGCGGGGCCGGGGACGCCGATACGCAGTTTTTT.

In regard to this clonotype: The junction departs from germline at one end; a sequencing error may be responsible. The V gene is TRBV7-9, the J gene TRBJ2-5; D is possibly TRBD2 (5 bases). CDR3 length: 15 residues. Germline V gives CDR1 SEHNR, CDR2 FQNEAQ (reference sequence). CDR3 nucleotide sequence: TGTGCCAGCAGCTTAGCACCCGGGGAGCTGTTTTCCCAATACTTC. As protein: CASSLAPGELFSQYF.

Notes on this clonotype: Since no conserved phenylalanine or tryptophan closes the CDR3, a read error is the likely cause. The DNA is left out, because the CDR3 cannot be placed on it with certainty; the CDR3 is given as TCRdb lists it. The chain employs TRBV7-9 and TRBJ2-3; the table calls TRBD1, which could not be checked here. CDR1 is SEHNR, CDR2 FQNEAQ, per germline (reference sequence). The CDR3 is 12 amino acids in total, end residues counted. This chain's CDR3 is CASSVGPTHYDY.

About this clonotype: A much bigger clone sits one base away, suggesting this may be a read error. J is TRBJ1-1 and V is TRBV10-3; D unclear. The CDR3 extends over 16 amino acids. Germline assignment: CDR1 ENHRY and CDR2 SYGVKD. CDR3 bases: TGTGCCAGCAGTTACTCCGGGGTAGGGCCGAACACTGTAGCTTTCTTT. It yields the protein CASSYSGVGPNTVAFF.

In regard to this clonotype: The junction shows a germline mismatch at one end, possibly a read error. J is TRBJ2-7 and V is TRBV5-5; weak D call: TRBD2 (7 bases). The CDR3 is 14 residues long. Per the germline V gene, CDR1 is SGHKS and CDR2 is YYEKEE (reference sequence). The CDR3 bases are TGTGCCACCAGCGGCGGGGGCCTGGACTACGAGCAGTACTTC. It specifies CATSGGGLDYEQYF.

DNA of the CDR3: TGTGCCAGTAGTACGGGACAGTTGAATGAGCAGTTCTTC. This sequence encodes CASSTGQLNEQFF. V usage is TRBV19 and J usage is TRBJ2-1; 7 bases are shared with TRBD1. This CDR3 is built from 13 residues. Germline values: CDR1 LNHDA, CDR2 SQIVND (reference sequence). V dropped 4 bases and J dropped 7; count of bases not matched to a gene: 4.

This clonotype was seen a few times. One end of the junction is discordant with germline, which a read error may explain. CDR3 loop: CASGDGGADTHNF. The DNA of the CDR3 is TGTGCCAGCGGCGACGGGGGCGCAGATACCCACAATTTT. The V call is TRBV7-3, the J call TRBJ2-3, with D perhaps TRBD1 or TRBD2 (6 bases each). This CDR3 region has 13 residues. CDR1 is SGHTA, CDR2 FQGTGA, per germline. The full variable domain, in which reference TRBV7-3 and TRBJ2-3 provide the parts outside the CDR3, is GAGVSQTPSNKVTEKGKYVELRCDPISGHTALYWYRQSLGQGPEFLIYFQGTGAADDSGLPNDRFFAVRPEGSVSTLKIQRTERGDSAVYLCASGDGGADTHNFGPGTRLTVL.

A note on this clonotype: One end of the junction varies from germline; a read error may be responsible. This rearrangement joins TRBV7-9 to TRBJ2-3; D possibly corresponds to TRBD2 (6 bases). Germline V gives CDR1 SEHNR, CDR2 FQNEAQ (reference sequence). The CDR3 contains 14 residues. CDR3 sequence (DNA): TGTGCCAGCAGCTTTGAGGGAGGTGCGGGGACGCAGGAGTTT. Translation gives CASSFEGGAGTQEF.

This clonotype showed up just once. The junction departs from germline at one end; a sequencing error may be responsible. This rearrangement joins TRBV7-2 to TRBJ2-1, with D possibly being TRBD1 (6 bases). The germline gives CDR1 SGHTA, CDR2 FQGNSA. This CDR3 has 14 residues. CDR3 sequence reads: CASSLGGAAKVRIF. CDR3 DNA: TGTGCCAGCAGCCTAGGGGGAGCTGCCAAAGTGCGCATCTTC. Together with reference TRBV7-2 and TRBJ2-1, the CDR3 gives the full variable domain: GAGVSQSPSNKVTEKGKDVELRCDPISGHTALYWYRQSLGQGLEFLIYFQGNSAPDKSGLPSDRFSAERTGGSVSTLTIQRTQQEDSAVYLCASSLGGAAKVRIFGPGTRLTVL.

The rearrangement links TRBV20-1 to TRBJ2-1, with a weak D call TRBD2 (6 bases). Trimming removed 6 bases from V and 8 bases from J, with 14 bases in between. The CDR3 runs to 12 residues. Per germline, CDR1 DFQATT and CDR2 SNEGSKA (reference sequence). The CDR3 DNA is TGCAGTGCCGGAAGGGGAGGCGATGAGCAGTTCTTC. This sequence encodes CSAGRGGDEQFF.

The gene calls are TRBV2 and TRBJ2-1, with D unclear. The CDR3 length is 13 residues. V was pared by 6 bases and J by 13 bases, with 19 bases between. CDR1 is SNHLY and CDR2 is FYNNEI in the germline V gene. CDR3 bases: TGTGCCAGCAGAGATGGTAGGATTCAGGCCCAGTTCTTC. It is translated as CASRDGRIQAQFF.

The rearrangement joins TRBV5-4 to TRBJ2-7, with 7 bases lining up with TRBD2. V lost 2 bases to trimming and J lost 7 bases; unmatched junction nucleotides: 12. The CDR3 runs 15 residues. Germline V gene lookup returns CDR1 SGHNT and CDR2 YYREEE (reference sequence). The CDR3 DNA reads TGTGCCAGCAGCTTTACTAGCGACAGCCTAGGTGAGCAGTACGTC. Its translation is CASSFTSDSLGEQYV.

V and J are TRBV19 and TRBJ2-1, with 7 bases that match TRBD2. The germline CDR1 and CDR2 sequences are LNHDA and SQIVND (reference sequence). J was trimmed by 16 bases and V by 1 base; bases with no gene match: 19. CDR3 length: 16 residues. CDR3: CASSIASGADNEEFFF. CDR3 bases: TGTGCCAGTAGTATAGCTAGCGGAGCCGACAATGAGGAGTTCTTCTTC.

The chain employs TRBV7-9 and TRBJ2-3, with D possibly being TRBD1 (6 bases). This CDR3 comprises 14 residues. V was pared by 1 base and J by 15 bases, with 20 bases between. Germline V gene sequence: CDR1 SEHNR, CDR2 FQNEAQ (reference sequence). The CDR3 protein is CASSLVAGEQFFYF. As DNA, the CDR3 is TGTGCCAGCAGCTTAGTAGCAGGGGAGCAGTTTTTTTATTTT.

About this clonotype: The CDR3 ends on some other residue instead of the conserved phenylalanine or tryptophan, so this is likely a read error. No DNA is shown, since the ends of the CDR3 on it are uncertain; the CDR3 is the one TCRdb lists. The chain uses TRBV7-2 and TRBJ2-1; the table gives TRBD1 as D, unverified against the DNA. CDR1 and CDR2 from the germline V gene are SGHTA and FQGNSA. The CDR3 sequence runs 13 residues, both termini included. The CDR3 sequence is CASSDGGPSYNEQ.

The V and J genes are TRBV7-8 and TRBJ2-7; D possibly corresponds to TRBD2 (5 bases). The CDR3 runs to 18 residues. CDR1 and CDR2 from the germline V gene are SGHVS and FQNEAQ. The V end was cut by 1 base, the J end by 4 bases, with 23 bases between. The CDR3: CASSLDGGPDAQYYEQYV. The CDR3 DNA is TGTGCCAGCAGCTTAGATGGAGGCCCCGATGCGCAGTATTACGAGCAGTACGTC.

The gene calls are TRBV19 and TRBJ2-7; 7 positions agree with TRBD1. V lost 3 bases to trimming and J lost 7 bases; unmatched junction nucleotides: 9. The CDR3 loop spans 14 amino acids. Germline V lookup: CDR1 LNHDA, CDR2 SQIVND (reference sequence). As DNA, the CDR3 is TGTGCCAGTAGTATGACGAGGGGGCAATGTGAGCAGTACTTC. Its protein is CASSMTRGQCEQYF.

The table lists this clonotype with a few counts. J is TRBJ2-1 and V is TRBV10-1, with 8 bases lining up with TRBD1. The CDR3 consists of 13 residues. Germline CDR1 is WNHNN and CDR2 is SYGVQD (reference sequence). V lost 5 bases, J lost 5 bases, and 2 bases stayed unmatched. This CDR3 is CASSWTGNNEQFF. CDR3 nucleotides: TGCGCCAGCAGTTGGACAGGGAACAATGAGCAGTTCTTC.

Details on this clonotype: The conserved final phenylalanine or tryptophan is absent from the CDR3, which likely points to a read error. It is unclear where the CDR3 begins or ends on the DNA, so no DNA is shown, and the CDR3 is as TCRdb lists it. J is TRBJ1-1 and V is TRBV7-9; the DNA was not compared with TRBD1, the D call given in the table. CDR1 SEHNR and CDR2 FQNEAQ come from the germline V gene (reference sequence). Termini included, the CDR3 measures 13 amino acids. The chain's CDR3 is CASSLVPGELAFV.

For this clonotype: The conserved closing phenylalanine or tryptophan is absent in this CDR3, likely reflecting a read error. No DNA is shown, since the ends of the CDR3 on it are uncertain; the CDR3 is the one TCRdb lists. The chain combines TRBV7-2 with TRBJ1-1. Germline assignment: CDR1 SGHTA and CDR2 FQGNSA. Ends included, the CDR3 has 13 residues. CDR3 amino acids: CASSIQGSTEDGY.